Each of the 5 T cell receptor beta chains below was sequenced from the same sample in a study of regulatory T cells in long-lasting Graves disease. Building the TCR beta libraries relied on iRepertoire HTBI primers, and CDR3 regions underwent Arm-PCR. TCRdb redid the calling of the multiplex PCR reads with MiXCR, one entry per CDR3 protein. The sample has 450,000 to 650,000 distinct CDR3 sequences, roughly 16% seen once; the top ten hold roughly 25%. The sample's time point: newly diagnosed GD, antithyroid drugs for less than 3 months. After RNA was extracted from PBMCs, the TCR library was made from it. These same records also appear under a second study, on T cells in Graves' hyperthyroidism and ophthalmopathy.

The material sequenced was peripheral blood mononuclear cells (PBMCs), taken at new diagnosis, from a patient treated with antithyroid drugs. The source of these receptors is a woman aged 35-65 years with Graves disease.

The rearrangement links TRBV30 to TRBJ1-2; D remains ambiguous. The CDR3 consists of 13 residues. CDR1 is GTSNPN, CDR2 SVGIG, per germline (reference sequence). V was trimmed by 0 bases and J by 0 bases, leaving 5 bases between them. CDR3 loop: CAWSVLANYGYTF. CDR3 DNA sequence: TGTGCCTGGAGTGTACTGGCTAACTATGGCTACACCTTC.

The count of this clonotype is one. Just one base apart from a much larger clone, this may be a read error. The CDR3 sequence is CASSDISGTWGKPFF. The CDR3 DNA is TGTGCCAGCAGTGACATTTCCGGGACATGGGGAAAACCGTTTTTT. This chain links TRBV6-1 with TRBJ1-4, with D perhaps matching TRBD1 (6 bases). This CDR3 contains 15 residues. The germline CDR1 and CDR2 sequences are MNHNS and SASEGT.

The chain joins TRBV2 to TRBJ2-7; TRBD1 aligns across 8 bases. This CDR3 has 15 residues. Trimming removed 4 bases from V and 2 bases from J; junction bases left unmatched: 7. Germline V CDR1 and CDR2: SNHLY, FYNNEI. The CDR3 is CASSVGTGDPYEQYF. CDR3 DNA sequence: TGTGCCAGCAGTGTAGGGACAGGAGACCCCTACGAGCAGTACTTC. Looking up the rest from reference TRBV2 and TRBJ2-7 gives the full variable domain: EPEVTQTPSHQVTQMGQEVILRCVPISNHLYFYWYRQILGQKVEFLVSFYNNEISEKSEIFDDQFSVERPDGSNFTLKIRSTKLEDSAMYFCASSVGTGDPYEQYFGPGTRLTVT.

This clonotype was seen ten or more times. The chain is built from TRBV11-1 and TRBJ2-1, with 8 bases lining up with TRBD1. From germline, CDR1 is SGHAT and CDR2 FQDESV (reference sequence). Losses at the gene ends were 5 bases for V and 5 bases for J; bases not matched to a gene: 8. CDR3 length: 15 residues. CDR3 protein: CASSRVGQVDNEQFF. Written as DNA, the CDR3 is TGTGCCAGCAGCAGAGTGGGACAGGTAGACAATGAGCAGTTCTTC.

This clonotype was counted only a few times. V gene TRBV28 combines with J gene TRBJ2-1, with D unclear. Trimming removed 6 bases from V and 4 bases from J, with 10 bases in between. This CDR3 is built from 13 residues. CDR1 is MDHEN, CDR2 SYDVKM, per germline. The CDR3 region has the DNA TGTGCCAGCAGGAGGTCCCTTTACAATGAGCAGTTCTTC. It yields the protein CASRRSLYNEQFF. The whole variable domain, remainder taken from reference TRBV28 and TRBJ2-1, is DVKVTQSSRYLVKRTGEKVFLECVQDMDHENMFWYRQDPGLGLRLIYFSYDVKMKEKGDIPEGYSVSREKKERFSLILESASTNQTSMYLCASRRSLYNEQFFGPGTRLTVL.